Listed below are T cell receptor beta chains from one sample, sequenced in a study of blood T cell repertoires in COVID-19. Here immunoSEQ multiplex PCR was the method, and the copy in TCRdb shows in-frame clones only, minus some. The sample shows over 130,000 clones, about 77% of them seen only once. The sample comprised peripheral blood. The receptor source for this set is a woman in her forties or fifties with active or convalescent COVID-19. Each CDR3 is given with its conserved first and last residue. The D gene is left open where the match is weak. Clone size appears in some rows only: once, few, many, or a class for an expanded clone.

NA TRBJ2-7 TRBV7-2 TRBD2 CASSGGLGAYEQYF TGTGCCAGCAGCGGGGGACTAGGGGCCTACGAGCAGTACTTC
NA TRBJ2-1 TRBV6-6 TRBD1 CASSYPPGTGANEQFF TGTGCCAGCAGTTACCCCCCTGGGACAGGGGCCAATGAGCAGTTCTTC
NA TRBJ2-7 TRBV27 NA CASGHPRGPMYF TGTGCCAGCGGACACCCCAGGGGCCCGATGTACTTC
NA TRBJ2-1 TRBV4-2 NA CASSLVSYNEQFF TGTGCCAGCAGCCTTGTGTCGTACAATGAGCAGTTCTTC
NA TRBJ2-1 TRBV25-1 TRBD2 CASTWTSGNEQFF TGTGCCAGCACCTGGACTAGCGGCAATGAGCAGTTCTTC
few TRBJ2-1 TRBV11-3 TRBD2 CASSLGLAGEVNEQFF TGTGCCAGCAGCTTGGGACTAGCGGGAGAGGTGAATGAGCAGTTCTTC
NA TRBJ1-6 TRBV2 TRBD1 CASTPDRGYNSPLHF TGTGCCAGCACCCCCGACAGGGGCTATAATTCACCCCTCCACTTT
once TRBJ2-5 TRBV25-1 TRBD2 CASSTLAGGIETQYF TGTGCCAGCAGTACCTTAGCGGGGGGGATAGAGACCCAGTACTTC
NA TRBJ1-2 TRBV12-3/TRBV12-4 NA CASTPSLNYGYTF TGTGCCAGCACCCCGAGCCTTAACTATGGCTACACCTTC
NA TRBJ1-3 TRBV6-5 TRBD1 CASRFDRAGNTIYF TGTGCCAGCAGATTCGACAGGGCTGGAAACACCATATATTTT
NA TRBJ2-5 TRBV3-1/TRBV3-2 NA CASSQDRQETQYF TGTGCCAGCAGCCAAGACAGGCAAGAGACCCAGTACTTC
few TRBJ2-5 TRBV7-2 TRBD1 CASSRDRGGETQYF TGTGCCAGCAGCCGGGACAGGGGGGGGGAGACCCAGTACTTC
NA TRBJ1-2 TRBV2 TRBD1 CASSELGTGQIFYGYTF TGTGCCAGCAGTGAACTTGGGACAGGTCAGATTTTCTATGGCTACACCTTC
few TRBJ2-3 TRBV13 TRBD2 CASSQKAGGPTDTQYF TGTGCCAGCAGCCAAAAAGCGGGAGGGCCTACAGATACGCAGTATTTT
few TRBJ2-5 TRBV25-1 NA CASSEWGVGGGFQETQYF TGTGCCAGCAGTGAATGGGGGGTTGGCGGGGGCTTTCAAGAGACCCAGTACTTC
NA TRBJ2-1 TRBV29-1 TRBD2 CSSSLLERGGNEQFF TGCAGCTCATCTCTTTTGGAGCGGGGGGGCAATGAGCAGTTCTTC
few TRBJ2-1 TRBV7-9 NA CASSLERNEQFF TGTGCCAGCAGCTTAGAGCGCAATGAGCAGTTCTTC
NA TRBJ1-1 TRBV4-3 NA CASSQAGEKGENFSNAEAFF TGCGCCAGCAGCCAAGCGGGGGAGAAGGGCGAGAACTTCTCGAACGCTGAAGCTTTCTTT
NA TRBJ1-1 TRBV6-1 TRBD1 CASSDSGTGEAFF TGTGCCAGCAGTGACAGTGGGACAGGTGAAGCTTTCTTT
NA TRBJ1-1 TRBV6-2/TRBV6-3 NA CASSSTDSSHTEAFF TGTGCCAGCAGTTCTACGGACAGCTCGCACACTGAAGCTTTCTTT
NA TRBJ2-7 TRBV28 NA CASREDRYEQYF TGTGCCAGCAGGGAGGACCGTTACGAGCAGTACTTC
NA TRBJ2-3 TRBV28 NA CASSLGTQGRRTSTDTQYF TGTGCCAGCAGTTTAGGGACCCAGGGGCGGAGGACTAGCACAGATACGCAGTATTTT
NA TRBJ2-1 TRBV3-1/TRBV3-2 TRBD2 CASSQDFATSAAEQFF TGTGCCAGCAGCCAAGACTTTGCGACTAGCGCGGCTGAGCAGTTCTTC
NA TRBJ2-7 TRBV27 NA CASSLREATYEQYF TGTGCCAGCAGTTTACGAGAGGCTACCTACGAGCAGTACTTC
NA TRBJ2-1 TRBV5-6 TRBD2 CASSRTSGRYNEQFF TGTGCCAGCAGCCGGACTAGCGGGAGATACAATGAGCAGTTCTTC
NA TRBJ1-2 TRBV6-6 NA CASSKTGTGYTF TGTGCCAGCAGTAAAACAGGGACGGGCTACACCTTC
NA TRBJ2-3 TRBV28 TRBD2 CASTSSGRPSTDTQYF TGTGCCAGCACCTCTAGCGGGAGGCCGAGCACAGATACGCAGTATTTT
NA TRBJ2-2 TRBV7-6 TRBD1 CASSRDRVNTGELFF TGTGCCAGCAGCCGGGACAGGGTAAACACCGGGGAGCTGTTTTTT
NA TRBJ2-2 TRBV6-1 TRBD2 CASSATSGGHTGELFF TGTGCCAGCAGTGCCACTAGCGGGGGTCACACCGGGGAGCTGTTTTTT
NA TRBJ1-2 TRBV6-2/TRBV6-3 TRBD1 CASSPSGQGLRGYTF TGTGCCAGCAGTCCCTCCGGACAGGGTCTCCGCGGCTACACCTTC
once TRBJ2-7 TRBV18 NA CASSLTTGTGYEQYF TGTGCCAGCTCACTCACAACCGGGACTGGCTACGAGCAGTACTTC
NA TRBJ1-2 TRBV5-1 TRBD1 CASSRDRDQGGYTF TGCGCCAGCAGCCGCGACAGGGATCAAGGGGGCTACACCTTC
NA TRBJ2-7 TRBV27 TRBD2 CASSSRTSGRLYEQYF TGTGCCAGCAGTTCCAGGACTAGCGGGAGACTCTACGAGCAGTACTTC
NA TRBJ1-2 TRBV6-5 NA CASSSHRGGYTF TGTGCCAGCAGTTCCCACCGGGGAGGCTACACCTTC
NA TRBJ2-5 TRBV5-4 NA CASSFGGQQETQYF TGTGCCAGCAGCTTCGGGGGACAGCAAGAGACCCAGTACTTC
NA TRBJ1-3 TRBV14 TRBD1 CASSQDRGFGNTIYF TGTGCCAGCAGCCAGGACAGGGGGTTTGGAAACACCATATATTTT
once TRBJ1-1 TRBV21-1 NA CASSILRDRENTEAFF TGTGCCAGCAGCATCCTCCGGGACAGGGAGAACACTGAAGCTTTCTTT
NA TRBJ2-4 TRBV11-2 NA CASSVQGSKNIQYF TGTGCCAGCAGCGTACAGGGTTCCAAAAACATTCAGTACTTC
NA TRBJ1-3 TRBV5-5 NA CASSPLGNTIYF TGTGCCAGCAGCCCACTCGGAAACACCATATATTTT
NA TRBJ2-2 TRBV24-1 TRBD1 CATSALGGQGRTGELFF TGTGCCACCAGTGCTCTAGGGGGACAGGGACGCACCGGGGAGCTGTTTTTT
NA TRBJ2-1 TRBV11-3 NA CASSMRQDYNEQFF TGTGCCAGCAGCATGAGACAGGACTACAATGAGCAGTTCTTC